This T cell receptor (beta chain) was captured by sequencing in a study of blood T cell repertoires in COVID-19. Study details: PBMCs, B-cell-depleted T cells, or T cells were the source of the cDNA or gDNA that made up the material.

Original analysis: Amplification of reference gene primers was used by the study to estimate nucleated cell counts. The data were produced by immunoSEQ multiplex PCR, yet TCRdb's version contains in-frame clones alone and is incomplete. Clone size and the V and J calls come from that table; the DNA yielded D and trimming. The top ten clones hold more than 2.5% of a sample with over 130,000 clones, about nine tenths of them seen once. Seattle's cohort entered during active infection and was followed longitudinally. V was clipped by 0 bases and J by 6 bases, with 15 bases between them. The length of the CDR3 is 16 residues. CDR1 is KGHSH, CDR2 LQKENI, per germline.

Sequenced material: peripheral blood. The TCR originated in a human donor with COVID-19, enrolled during active disease. The donor label of this sample is uncertain. The chain joins TRBV18 to TRBJ1-5; D ambiguous. This CDR3 is CASSPPRVLEAQPQHF. As DNA, the CDR3 is TGTGCCAGCTCACCACCGAGGGTACTCGAAGCTCAGCCCCAGCATTTT.